This T cell receptor (beta chain) was captured in a study of shared clonotypes between healthy human individuals. For the study at large: Donor composition was a couple of women and a few men, aged 18 to 49.

Each subset's genomic DNA was split evenly across several immunoSEQ plates. When replicate PCRs were run on sorted subsets, they used 200 to 250 ng DNA, about 30,000 T cell genomes. The repertoire was sequenced with immunoSEQ multiplex PCR; TCRdb's copy has only in-frame clones and lacks some. The repertoire holds approximately 2.5 million clones, with 93% as singletons. Germline V gene lookup returns CDR1 KGHSH and CDR2 LQKENI. V was clipped by 0 bases and J by 3 bases, with 15 bases between them. The CDR3 covers 17 residues. This sequence originates from a man between 18 and 29 years old in good health. Some clones in this sample may be carry-over from other donors' samples. Sequenced sample: naive CD4+ T cells from PBMCs. Subset given: CD45RA+ positively selected. The genes are TRBV18 and TRBJ1-5; D remains unclear. The DNA for the CDR3 is TGTGCCAGCTCACCACCGGGTTACCAAGGTTCCAATCAGCCCCAGCATTTT. Protein sequence: CASSPPGYQGSNQPQHF.